These 22 T cell receptor beta chains came from one sample sequenced in a study of response to subunit inactivated influenza vaccine (dated by TCRdb to the late 2010s). Library preparation employed RT-PCR. Sequencing used an Illumina HiSeq 2500. Using fastp at Q25 and MiXCR, TCRdb reprocessed the public reads and kept productive beta chains. Rows merge per CDR3 protein into single entries with the most common DNA and genes. In this sample the table shows about 610,000 distinct CDR3 sequences, around 15% of which occur a single time. The ten largest make up roughly 10% of the sample. The source was PBMCs from blood, collected 11 to 12 days after vaccination. The receptors were sampled from a man aged 45-60 years who received an inactivated influenza vaccine. Donor details come from another sample of the same person, matched by shared clones.

This clonotype was counted between two and nine times. The chain carries TRBV5-1 and TRBJ2-5, with TRBD1 matching over 7 bases. There are 14 residues in the CDR3. After removal of 3 bases from V and 5 bases from J, the junction contained 7 bases not matched to a gene. Germline CDR1 SGHRS, CDR2 YFSETQ. CDR3 protein: CASSWGDRVETQYF. CDR3 sequence (DNA): TGCGCCAGCAGCTGGGGTGACAGGGTTGAGACCCAGTACTTC.

This clonotype was seen many times. This chain uses TRBV15 with TRBJ2-1, with D uncertain. Germline V gene lookup returns CDR1 LNHNV and CDR2 YYDKDF (reference sequence). Trimming cost V 0 bases and J 6 bases, with 9 bases left between them. This CDR3 is built from 14 residues. The CDR3 here is CATSRDTHSNEQFF. The CDR3 bases are TGTGCCACCAGCAGAGATACCCACTCCAATGAGCAGTTCTTC.

This clonotype has more than one count but fewer than ten. The chain carries TRBV12-3 or TRBV12-4 and TRBJ2-7; TRBD1 matches at 7 bases. This CDR3 is built from 16 residues. V lost 2 bases and J lost 2; bases outside the gene matches: 9. The CDR3 spells CASSLTRTGFTYEQYF. As DNA, the CDR3 is TGTGCCAGCAGTTTAACTCGGACAGGTTTCACCTACGAGCAGTACTTC.

The rearrangement uses TRBV2 and TRBJ2-2, with a weak D call TRBD2 (5 bases). Trimming left V 7 bases short and J 5 bases short, with 14 bases between. Germline V CDR1 and CDR2: SNHLY, FYNNEI. There are 14 residues in the CDR3. Written as DNA, the CDR3 is TGTGCCAGCATCGAGGGCCTTCTTACCGGGGAGCTGTTTTTT. Protein sequence: CASIEGLLTGELFF.

This clonotype was picked up a small number of times. The chain links TRBV20-1 to TRBJ2-1, with TRBD1 identical over 7 bases. V dropped 5 bases and J dropped 12; count of bases not matched to a gene: 16. The CDR3 extends over 14 amino acids. Germline lookup yields CDR1 DFQATT and CDR2 SNEGSKA (reference sequence). This CDR3 reads CSAYPSGQLFGQFF. In DNA form, the CDR3 reads TGCAGTGCTTACCCGTCGGGACAGCTATTTGGGCAGTTCTTC.

This clonotype was observed a handful of times. The chain has TRBV29-1 and TRBJ2-4; TRBD2 is a possible D gene (6 bases). CDR3 length: 14 residues. The V gene's germline CDR1 is SQVTM and CDR2 ANQGSEA. V lost 6 bases and J 1 base, leaving 13 bases between the germline ends. This chain's CDR3 is CSVRDGSAKNIQYF. CDR3 coding DNA: TGCAGCGTCCGCGACGGGAGTGCCAAAAACATTCAGTACTTC. The entire variable domain, with the rest obtained from reference TRBV29-1 and TRBJ2-4, is as follows: SAVISQKPSRDICQRGTSLTIQCQVDSQVTMMFWYRQQPGQSLTLIATANQGSEATYESGFVIDKFPISRPNLTFSTLTVSNMSPEDSSIYLCSVRDGSAKNIQYFGAGTRLSVL.

This clonotype was seen a handful of times. The rearrangement uses TRBV7-8 and TRBJ2-7, with 9 bases lining up with TRBD1. The CDR3 length is 15 residues. V shed 5 bases and J 0 bases; nucleotides not matched to a gene: 5. Germline loops: CDR1 SGHVS, CDR2 FQNEAQ. The CDR3 is CASSRGQGGSYEQYF. In nucleotides, the CDR3 is TGTGCCAGCAGCCGGGGACAGGGCGGCTCCTACGAGCAGTACTTC.

The chain is built from TRBV25-1 and TRBJ2-7, with D perhaps matching TRBD2 (6 bases). The CDR3 contains 13 residues. V gave up 3 bases and J gave up 6 bases, with 12 bases separating them. The germline V gene has CDR1 MGHDK and CDR2 SYGVNS. The CDR3: CASSDVLASEQYF. The CDR3 DNA follows: TGTGCCAGCAGTGATGTTCTAGCGTCCGAGCAGTACTTC.

This clonotype came up a few times. The rearrangement joins TRBV6-5 to TRBJ1-1, with D unclear. V lost 0 bases and J 8 bases, leaving 13 bases between the germline ends. The CDR3 has 14 residues. Germline values: CDR1 MNHEY, CDR2 SVGAGI. CDR3 DNA: TGTGCCAGCAGTTACTCGCCTACCATGTTAGAAGCTTTCTTT. Protein sequence: CASSYSPTMLEAFF.

The DNA for the CDR3 is TGTGCCAGCAGTTTCCGACTAGCCCCCCACACCGGGGAGCTGTTTTTT. Translated: CASSFRLAPHTGELFF. The chain couples TRBV12-3 or TRBV12-4 to TRBJ2-2; 7 nucleotides agree with TRBD2. CDR3 length: 16 residues. J was trimmed by 3 bases and V by 3 bases; bases with no gene match: 7.

V gene TRBV28 combines with J gene TRBJ2-1; a weak D match, TRBD2 (7 bases). The CDR3 contains 14 residues. Between the trimmed V and J ends, which lost 6 bases and 2 bases, there was a span of 11 bases. The germline gives CDR1 MDHEN, CDR2 SYDVKM. As DNA, the CDR3 is TGTGCCAGCAGCCGCGGGGGCCCCTACAATGAGCAGTTCTTC. The encoded protein is CASSRGGPYNEQFF.

The chain combines TRBV4-2 with TRBJ2-2; D may be TRBD1 or TRBD2 (5 bases each). The germline gives CDR1 LGHNA, CDR2 YNFKEQ. With 2 bases removed from V and 3 bases from J, the gap between germline ends came to 19 bases. This CDR3 has 18 amino acids. The DNA for the CDR3 is TGTGCCAGCAGCCAACTACTCCCGGGACCGGAGGACACCGGGGAGCTGTTTTTT. This sequence encodes CASSQLLPGPEDTGELFF.

The chain links TRBV29-1 to TRBJ2-5, with a possible D match to TRBD2 (5 bases). CDR3 length: 12 amino acids. V lost 7 bases and J lost 2, with 11 bases in between. CDR1 is SQVTM and CDR2 is ANQGSEA in the germline V gene. The CDR3 sequence is CSAGGSQETQYF. The CDR3 coding sequence is TGCAGCGCCGGAGGATCTCAAGAGACCCAGTACTTC.

This clonotype was seen only once. The chain employs TRBV19 and TRBJ2-1; 9 nucleotides line up with TRBD1. With V trimmed by 7 bases and J by 3 bases, 7 bases remained unmatched. The germline V gene encodes CDR1 LNHDA and CDR2 SQIVND (reference sequence). The CDR3 has 15 residues. CDR3 loop: CASNSGQGYYNEQFF. The CDR3 bases are TGTGCCAGTAATTCGGGACAGGGCTACTACAATGAGCAGTTCTTC.

The chain links TRBV6-2 or TRBV6-3 to TRBJ2-6; D remains unclear. Trimming stripped 8 bases from V and 0 bases from J, with 8 bases between. Germline CDR1 is MNHEY and CDR2 is SVGEGT. The CDR3 extends over 14 amino acids. The CDR3 DNA reads TGTGCCAGCGGGCGCGGCTCTGGGGCCAACGTCCTGACTTTC. This translates into CASGRGSGANVLTF.

V usage is TRBV7-2 and J usage is TRBJ2-1; a weak D match, TRBD2 (6 bases). Trimming shortened V by 4 bases and J by 8 bases, and 12 bases separated the two germline ends. In germline, CDR1 is SGHTA, CDR2 FQGNSA. This CDR3 contains 13 residues. For the CDR3, the DNA is TGTGCCAGCAGCTCGGGAGCAAAGGATGAGCAGTTCTTC. Protein sequence: CASSSGAKDEQFF.

The gene calls are TRBV9 and TRBJ2-2; D gene unclear. The germline V gene encodes CDR1 SGDLS and CDR2 YYNGEE. CDR3 length: 13 amino acids. Trimming cost V 1 base and J 4 bases, with 5 bases left between them. CDR3 amino acids: CASSVSSTGELFF. The CDR3 coding sequence is TGTGCCAGCAGCGTATCAAGCACCGGGGAGCTGTTTTTT. Drawing the rest from reference TRBV9 and TRBJ2-2, the complete variable domain is DSGVTQTPKHLITATGQRVTLRCSPRSGDLSVYWYQQSLDQGLQFLIQYYNGEERAKGNILERFSAQQFPDLHSELNLSSLELGDSALYFCASSVSSTGELFFGEGSRLTVL.

This clonotype has a handful of counts. V usage is TRBV7-9 and J usage is TRBJ1-1; unclear D gene. From germline, CDR1 is SEHNR and CDR2 FQNEAQ (reference sequence). This CDR3 is 14 amino acids long. V was pared by 0 bases and J by 4 bases, with 9 bases between. The CDR3 nucleotides read TGTGCCAGCAGCTTAGCGTATGGAGGCACTGAAGCTTTCTTT. Its protein product is CASSLAYGGTEAFF.

The table lists this clonotype with a few counts. The gene calls are TRBV12-3 or TRBV12-4 and TRBJ2-1; D perhaps matches TRBD1 (5 bases). Between the trimmed V and J ends, which lost 6 bases and 2 bases, there was a span of 14 bases. The CDR3 runs 15 residues. CDR3 region: CASSPSRAPYNEQFF. CDR3 coding DNA: TGTGCCAGCAGCCCATCCAGGGCCCCCTACAATGAGCAGTTCTTC.

The CDR3 region is CASSPLGQGYQETQYF. The DNA for the CDR3 is TGCGCCAGCAGCCCCCTTGGGCAGGGGTACCAAGAGACCCAGTACTTC. The chain recombines TRBV4-3 with TRBJ2-5; a weak D match, TRBD1 (6 bases). With 4 bases removed from V and 0 bases from J, the gap between germline ends came to 15 bases. CDR3 size: 16 residues. Germline-derived CDR1 and CDR2 are LGHNA and YSLEER.

This clonotype was recorded a few times. V and J are TRBV20-1 and TRBJ1-1, with 7 bases aligning to TRBD1. Germline V gives CDR1 DFQATT, CDR2 SNEGSKA (reference sequence). Unmatched junction bases numbered 11, after V lost 3 bases and J lost 1 base. The CDR3 spans 16 residues. The chain's CDR3 is CSARTWGTDWNTEAFF. CDR3 nucleotide sequence: TGCAGTGCTAGGACTTGGGGGACAGACTGGAACACTGAAGCTTTCTTT.

This clonotype was counted only a few times. This chain uses TRBV5-6 with TRBJ2-3; D may match TRBD1 or TRBD2 (5 bases each). Germline V gene sequence: CDR1 SGHDT, CDR2 YYEEEE. The ends were cut back, 3 bases at V and 6 bases at J, with 11 bases in the middle. CDR3 size: 13 residues. The CDR3 coding sequence is TGTGCCAGCAGCTACCGGGGCGTGGATACGCAGTATTTT. Protein sequence: CASSYRGVDTQYF.